The rows below give T cell receptor beta chains drawn from one sample of a study of long-term antiretroviral therapy in people with HIV. Assay used: immunoSEQ multiplex PCR; TCRdb lists only in-frame clones, some missing. The sample consists of more than 20,000 clones, roughly 80% of them appearing once. The starting material was unsorted PBMCs, obtained roughly 4 years after starting antiretroviral therapy. Source of these receptors: a man younger than 35 with HIV. Each CDR3 is given with its conserved first and last residue. Each record gives: V gene, J gene, CDR3 protein.

TRBV19,TRBJ1-4,CATGTGWAPLFF
TRBV6-1,TRBJ1-2,CASSEGNGNYGYTF
TRBV9,TRBJ2-7,CASSVVGESYEQYF
TRBV7-3,TRBJ2-1,CASSLGGLNEQFF
TRBV6-1,TRBJ1-1,CASSGNPGDTEAFF
TRBV28,TRBJ1-2,CASRQGQGFYGYTF
TRBV5-8,TRBJ2-5,CASSLGGTSGVQETQYF
TRBV27,TRBJ1-4,CATAPDTTNEKLFF
TRBV7-2,TRBJ2-3,CASSLSGTSEYTQYF
TRBV6-5,TRBJ2-7,CASSYGQGAYEQYF
TRBV6-5,TRBJ1-5,CASSLGGNSNQPQHF
TRBV5-5,TRBJ2-6,CASSRDRGPGANVLTF
TRBV4-1,TRBJ2-7,CASSHGQGVSYEQYF
TRBV2,TRBJ2-3,CASSLNRVGADTQYF
TRBV4-1,TRBJ2-5,CASSPRGQETQYF
TRBV10-3,TRBJ2-1,CAITRGDDRHYNEQFF
TRBV9,TRBJ2-5,CASSVGRTSGMETQYF
TRBV6-5,TRBJ1-4,CASSYPTATNEKLFF
TRBV6-5,TRBJ2-2,CASSYGGSNTGELFF
TRBV7-8,TRBJ1-1,CASSLGTGGSKAFF
TRBV28,TRBJ1-1,CASSLLLGSNTEAFF
TRBV7-2,TRBJ2-1,CASSLSGSPPSYNEQFF